These 15 T cell receptor beta chains were all obtained from the same sample, sequenced in a study of early T cells in non-severe SARS-CoV-2 infection. TCRdb re-called the 5' RACE reads with MiXCR, one entry per CDR3 protein. The repertoire holds more than 50,000 distinct CDR3 sequences, with roughly 9.2% as singletons. Source material: whole blood. All receptors derive from an adult who was a healthcare worker with PCR-confirmed SARS-CoV-2 infection or an uninfected control (not recorded which).

A note on this clonotype: Given a much more abundant clone one base away, this may be a read error. This sequence joins TRBV2 and TRBJ1-2; unclear D gene. Trimming took off 6 bases at V and 9 bases at J, with 14 bases between the two ends. Germline V gene sequence: CDR1 SNHLY, CDR2 FYNNEI. This CDR3 region has 12 residues. CDR3 sequence: CASRPPNDSYTF. The CDR3, as DNA: TGTGCCAGCAGGCCCCCCAATGATAGCTACACCTTC. The full variable domain, completed using reference TRBV2 and TRBJ1-2, is EPEVTQTPSHQVTQMGQEVILRCVPISNHLYFYWYRQILGQKVEFLVSFYNNEISEKSEIFDDQFSVERPDGSNFTLKIRSTKLEDSAMYFCASRPPNDSYTFGSGTRLTVV.

This clonotype was counted ten times or more. This chain connects TRBV7-2 to TRBJ2-7, with TRBD2 identical over 7 bases. V lost 5 bases to trimming and J lost 4 bases; unmatched junction nucleotides: 5. CDR3 length equals 13 residues. CDR1 SGHTA and CDR2 FQGNSA come from the germline V gene. The DNA of the CDR3 is TGTGCCAGCAGCAGAGCGGGAACTTACGAGCAGTACTTC. As protein: CASSRAGTYEQYF. Combining the CDR3 with reference TRBV7-2 and TRBJ2-7 gives the whole variable domain GAGVSQSPSNKVTEKGKDVELRCDPISGHTALYWYRQSLGQGLEFLIYFQGNSAPDKSGLPSDRFSAERTGGSVSTLTIQRTQQEDSAVYLCASSRAGTYEQYFGPGTRLTVT.

The table lists this clonotype with a few counts. The CDR3 does not close with the conserved phenylalanine or tryptophan, likely indicating a read error. The limits of the CDR3 on the DNA are not certain, so only TCRdb's listed CDR3 is given. The V gene is TRBV12-1, the J gene TRBJ2-1. TRBV12-1 represents a pseudogene. Counting both end residues, the CDR3 totals 8 amino acids. The CDR3 spells CASSFKGT.

The CDR3 loop reads CSVGYRGLRNTEAFF. In DNA, the CDR3 is TGCAGCGTTGGCTACAGGGGGCTGAGGAACACTGAAGCTTTCTTT. The rearrangement uses TRBV29-1 and TRBJ1-1; TRBD1 aligns across 9 bases. Germline CDR1 and CDR2: SQVTM and ANQGSEA. The junction had 7 bases not matched to a gene; V was cut back by 4 bases and J by 1 base. The CDR3 spans 15 residues.

In its sample, this clonotype was seen a few times. J is TRBJ2-1 and V is TRBV20-1; 9 bases line up with TRBD2. CDR1 DFQATT and CDR2 SNEGSKA come from the germline V gene (reference sequence). CDR3 length: 14 amino acids. Trimming removed 6 bases from V and 6 bases from J; junction bases left unmatched: 9. The CDR3 bases are TGCAGTGCCCAAACGCAGCGGGGGGTCAATGAGCAGTTCTTC. Protein product: CSAQTQRGVNEQFF.

This clonotype showed up many times. The chain combines TRBV24-1 with TRBJ2-1; TRBD2 agrees at 7 bases. The CDR3 runs to 16 residues. J gave up 6 bases and V 7 bases, and 14 bases lay outside the gene matches. In germline, CDR1 is KGHDR, CDR2 SFDVKD. DNA for the CDR3: TGTGCCACCAGCCCCCGGGGAGGGCTCGGGGGCAATGAGCAGTTCTTC. Translating it yields CATSPRGGLGGNEQFF.

This chain connects TRBV6-2 or TRBV6-3 to TRBJ2-1; 12 nucleotides agree with TRBD2. V lost 6 bases to trimming and J lost 0 bases; unmatched junction nucleotides: 9. The CDR3 consists of 18 residues. Germline CDR1 MNHEY, CDR2 SVGEGT. DNA of the CDR3: TGTGCCAGCAGGAAGGGACTAGCGGGTTCGAGCTCCTACAATGAGCAGTTCTTC. It codes for CASRKGLAGSSSYNEQFF.

This clonotype was counted ten times or more. The chain uses TRBV5-4 and TRBJ2-6; D is possibly TRBD2 (5 bases). CDR1 is SGHNT, CDR2 YYREEE, per germline (reference sequence). The CDR3 covers 15 residues. V was clipped by 4 bases and J by 5 bases, with 13 bases between them. CDR3 coding DNA: TGTGCCAGCAGCGTGCAAGGGAGTAGGGCCAACGTCCTGACTTTC. It yields the protein CASSVQGSRANVLTF.

This clonotype showed up just once. This chain links TRBV29-1 with TRBJ1-4; D not certain. The CDR3 consists of 13 residues. Per germline, CDR1 SQVTM and CDR2 ANQGSEA. V was shortened by 4 bases and J by 3 bases, with 9 bases between the two germline ends. The DNA for the CDR3 is TGCAGCGTTGCCCGAAGGGCTAATGAAAAACTGTTTTTT. Translated: CSVARRANEKLFF.

Ten or more counts support this clonotype. This chain connects TRBV7-2 to TRBJ2-7; D is ambiguous. The germline CDR1 and CDR2 sequences are SGHTA and FQGNSA. V lost 3 bases to trimming and J lost 2 bases, with 8 bases between them. CDR3 length equals 13 residues. The CDR3 DNA reads TGTGCCAGCAGCTTGGTCGATACCTACGAGCAGTACTTC. Its protein is CASSLVDTYEQYF.

This clonotype was seen many times. The chain has TRBV11-2 and TRBJ1-3; tentative D call: TRBD1 (5 bases). Germline CDR1 and CDR2: SGHAT and FQNNGV. The CDR3 is 16 amino acids. Deletions cut 5 bases from V and 4 bases from J, with 18 bases between. CDR3 in amino acids: CASSPTGVSSGNTIYF. CDR3 DNA: TGTGCCAGCAGCCCTACAGGAGTTTCTTCGGGAAACACCATATATTTT. The whole variable domain, filled in from reference TRBV11-2 and TRBJ1-3, reads EAGVAQSPRYKIIEKRQSVAFWCNPISGHATLYWYQQILGQGPKLLIQFQNNGVVDDSQLPKDRFSAERLKGVDSTLKIQPAKLEDSAVYLCASSPTGVSSGNTIYFGEGSWLTVV.

This clonotype was detected only a few times. The chain couples TRBV6-2 or TRBV6-3 to TRBJ1-1; D may be TRBD1 (6 bases). Germline V gives CDR1 MNHEY, CDR2 SVGEGT. The CDR3 has 14 amino acids. V lost 1 base, J lost 6 bases, and 12 bases lay in between. The CDR3 region is CASSYFAGGAEAFF. The CDR3 nucleotides are TGTGCCAGCAGTTACTTTGCCGGGGGCGCTGAAGCTTTCTTT.

This clonotype was observed at least ten times. The V gene is TRBV6-5, the J gene TRBJ2-7; possibly TRBD2 for D (5 bases). Germline CDR1 is MNHEY and CDR2 is SVGAGI. CDR3 length: 14 amino acids. Trimming removed 5 bases at V and 4 bases at J, with 15 bases between. The CDR3 loop reads CASSTTGKNYEQYF. In DNA form, the CDR3 reads TGTGCCAGCAGTACGACCGGGAAGAATTACGAGCAGTACTTC.

This clonotype has ten or more counts. The chain links TRBV27 to TRBJ2-1, with D possibly TRBD2 on 6 matching bases. V dropped 3 bases and J dropped 0 bases, with 15 bases sitting between them. In germline, CDR1 is MNHEY, CDR2 SMNVEV (reference sequence). The CDR3 sequence is 17 residues long. The CDR3 spells CASSFVLRGSSYNEQFF. The DNA of the CDR3 is TGTGCCAGCAGTTTCGTACTCCGGGGGAGCTCCTACAATGAGCAGTTCTTC.

This clonotype was counted at least ten times. The chain employs TRBV29-1 and TRBJ2-1; TRBD2 is a possible D gene (6 bases). V was cut by 4 bases and J by 8 bases, with 9 bases left in between. Per germline, CDR1 SQVTM and CDR2 ANQGSEA. This CDR3 comprises 11 residues. The CDR3 is CSVVEGDEQFF. The CDR3 DNA is TGCAGCGTTGTGGAGGGAGATGAGCAGTTCTTC.